The 21 T cell receptor beta chains given below trace back to one sample, sequenced in a study of radiotherapy plus CTLA-4 blockade in lung cancer (dated by TCRdb to the late 2010s). The library was produced with the immunoSEQ multiplex PCR assay. TCRdb took over this immuneACCESS table, retaining in-frame rearrangements with V and J assigned. Such tables are incomplete; in checked studies, under half of the missing clones stem from an unresolved V gene, and the remainder is unexplained. Within this sample are 45,000 to 55,000 clones, with approximately 91% of them counted one time only. Of the sample, 7.8% falls within the top ten clones. The sequences come from peripheral blood, collected from a patient treated with radiotherapy plus ipilimumab. The receptors were sampled from a human donor with non-small cell lung cancer whose response to radiotherapy plus ipilimumab could not be evaluated.

The rearrangement joins TRBV6-1 to TRBJ2-7; no firm D call. The ends were cut back, 6 bases at V and 5 bases at J, with 11 bases in the middle. There are 12 residues in the CDR3. CDR1 MNHNS and CDR2 SASEGT come from the germline V gene. The CDR3 DNA is TGTGCCAGCAGGACTTTGGGTGACGAGCAGTACTTC. It is translated as CASRTLGDEQYF.

This clone appeared once. The rearrangement joins TRBV20-1 to TRBJ2-5; possible D gene TRBD1, 6 bases. From germline, CDR1 is DFQATT and CDR2 SNEGSKA (reference sequence). The CDR3 is 11 residues long. The germline V and J ends were trimmed by 6 bases and 5 bases, with 10 bases remaining between them. This CDR3 is CSARGLETQYF. The DNA of the CDR3 is TGCAGTGCCAGGGGTCTGGAGACCCAGTACTTC.

V gene TRBV6-1 combines with J gene TRBJ2-1; TRBD1 aligns across 10 bases. The CDR3 consists of 13 residues. Trimming took 6 bases from V and 7 from J; bases not matched to a gene: 3. Germline V gene lookup returns CDR1 MNHNS and CDR2 SASEGT. CDR3 amino acids: CASRTGGLNEQFF. The DNA for the CDR3 is TGTGCCAGCAGGACAGGGGGCCTTAATGAGCAGTTCTTC.

The V gene is TRBV1, the J gene TRBJ2-3; the table's D call, TRBD2, has no DNA check behind it. TRBV1 is termed a pseudogene. The CDR3 contains 17 residues. CDR3 loop: CTSSQDRIAAVADTQYF. CDR3 DNA: TGCACCAGCAGCCAAGATCGAATAGCGGCCGTGGCAGATACGCAGTATTTT.

In its sample, this clone was seen once. J is TRBJ2-5 and V is TRBV5-6; maybe TRBD1 (6 bases). The ends were cut back, 4 bases at V and 4 bases at J, with 14 bases in the middle. Germline CDR1 and CDR2: SGHDT and YYEEEE. The CDR3 is 14 residues long. In DNA, the CDR3 is TGTGCCAGCAGCCGGGACACATTTATAGAGACCCAGTACTTC. This encodes CASSRDTFIETQYF.

The chain carries TRBV6-5 and TRBJ2-1; D is possibly TRBD1 (5 bases). The CDR3 contains 15 residues. Germline CDR1 reads MNHEY; CDR2 reads SVGAGI. With 0 bases removed from V and 0 bases from J, the gap between germline ends came to 6 bases. CDR3 nucleotides: TGTGCCAGCAGTTACTCGACAGACTCCTACAATGAGCAGTTCTTC. Protein product: CASSYSTDSYNEQFF.

V is TRBV6-1 and J is TRBJ2-1; possible D gene TRBD2, 7 bases. The CDR3 length is 21 residues. Trimming shortened V by 0 bases and J by 5 bases, and 29 bases separated the two germline ends. The germline V gene encodes CDR1 MNHNS and CDR2 SASEGT. CDR3 nucleotide sequence: TGTGCCAGCAGTGAAGCAGCGTTCGGGGTGGGGGGGCGTTATCTCCACAATGAGCAGTTCTTC. Amino acid sequence: CASSEAAFGVGGRYLHNEQFF.

In the case of this clone: Lacking the conserved final phenylalanine or tryptophan, this CDR3 likely reflects a read error. This chain uses TRBV6-5 with TRBJ1-1; 7 positions match TRBD1. Germline assignment: CDR1 MNHEY and CDR2 SVGAGI. The CDR3 is 13 residues long. With V trimmed by 7 bases and J by 4 bases, 6 bases remained unmatched. For the CDR3, the DNA is TGTGCCAGCACCACCGCAGGGGGCACTGAAGCTTTCCTT. Translated: CASTTAGGTEAFL.

V and J are TRBV19 and TRBJ1-2, with a tentative D call TRBD1 (5 bases). The CDR3 is 14 residues long. CDR1 LNHDA and CDR2 SQIVND come from the germline V gene (reference sequence). Trimming took 3 bases from V and 3 from J, leaving 11 bases between them. CDR3 in amino acids: CASSMGLTDYGYTF. CDR3 in DNA: TGTGCCAGTAGTATGGGTTTGACAGACTATGGCTACACCTTC.

The chain uses TRBV7-2 and TRBJ2-7; 7 nucleotides align to TRBD1. The length of the CDR3 is 14 residues. Germline-derived CDR1 and CDR2 are SGHTA and FQGNSA. V trimming: 3 bases; J trimming: 0 bases; junction bases outside the gene matches: 2. The CDR3 region has the DNA TGTGCCAGCAGCTTCGACAGGGTCTCCTACGAGCAGTACTTC. It codes for CASSFDRVSYEQYF.

V usage is TRBV2 and J usage is TRBJ1-1, with D possibly TRBD1 on 5 matching bases. V lost 4 bases and J 5 bases, leaving 14 bases between the germline ends. The CDR3 covers 14 residues. The germline gives CDR1 SNHLY, CDR2 FYNNEI. CDR3 sequence reads: CASSGVLRGTEAFF. CDR3 bases: TGTGCCAGCAGTGGCGTCCTTCGGGGGACTGAAGCTTTCTTT.

The chain employs TRBV27 and TRBJ2-3, with D perhaps TRBD2 (6 bases). V was shortened by 5 bases and J by 2 bases, with 11 bases between the two germline ends. CDR3 length: 14 residues. Germline V gives CDR1 MNHEY, CDR2 SMNVEV (reference sequence). CDR3 DNA: TGTGCCAGCAGTCGTTGGACTAACACAGATACGCAGTATTTT. This codes for CASSRWTNTDTQYF.

The chain employs TRBV11-2 and TRBJ1-2; TRBD1 might be the D (5 bases). The CDR3 totals 16 residues. V was shortened by 5 bases and J by 4 bases, with 20 bases between the two germline ends. CDR1 SGHAT and CDR2 FQNNGV come from the germline V gene. CDR3 sequence reads: CASSPNDVGGFYGYTF. The CDR3 nucleotides read TGTGCCAGCAGCCCTAACGATGTCGGGGGTTTCTATGGCTACACCTTC.

This clone was observed once. Other DNA sequences in this sample translate to the same CDR3. The chain couples TRBV11-2 to TRBJ2-3, with D possibly TRBD2 on 6 matching bases. Trimming cost V 1 base and J 0 bases, with 8 bases left between them. The CDR3 is made up of 15 amino acids. Germline CDR1 and CDR2: SGHAT and FQNNGV. CDR3 nucleotide sequence: TGTGCCAGCAGCTTAGGTAGCGGTAGCACAGATACGCAGTATTTT. This encodes CASSLGSGSTDTQYF.

The chain carries TRBV5-6 and TRBJ1-2, with a possible D match to TRBD1 (6 bases). The germline gives CDR1 SGHDT, CDR2 YYEEEE. The CDR3 covers 13 residues. The V gene lost 4 bases and the J gene lost 8 bases, with 15 bases spanning the gap. The CDR3 DNA reads TGTGCCAGCAGCACACCCACAGGGTACGGCTACACCTTC. It codes for CASSTPTGYGYTF.

This clone was seen once. The chain employs TRBV7-9 and TRBJ1-4; TRBD1 matches 8 bases. The CDR3 runs 18 residues. Germline CDR1 is SEHNR and CDR2 is FQNEAQ (reference sequence). J gave up 0 bases and V 5 bases, and 11 bases lay outside the gene matches. The CDR3 nucleotides are TGTGCCAGCAGCCCCGGGCAGGGGGCGTCGGCAACTAATGAAAAACTGTTTTTT. Translating gives CASSPGQGASATNEKLFF.

The chain employs TRBV30 and TRBJ2-2; 9 bases fit TRBD1. The germline V gene has CDR1 GTSNPN and CDR2 SVGIG (reference sequence). This CDR3 is built from 14 residues. The V and J ends lost 5 bases and 1 base, in that order; junction bases with no gene match: 2. This CDR3 is CAWGGQGNTGELFF. The CDR3 coding sequence is TGTGCCTGGGGGGGACAGGGGAACACCGGGGAGCTGTTTTTT. The variable domain in full, with the rest retrieved from reference TRBV30 and TRBJ2-2, is SQTIHQWPATLVQPVGSPLSLECTVEGTSNPNLYWYRQAAGRGLQLLFYSVGIGQISSEVPQNLSASRPQDRQFILSSKKLLLSDSGFYLCAWGGQGNTGELFFGEGSRLTVL.

V and J are TRBV5-1 and TRBJ2-5, with 7 bases matching TRBD1. CDR3 length: 14 residues. Looked up from germline, CDR1 is SGHRS and CDR2 is YFSETQ. Trimming at V came to 3 bases and at J to 1 base, leaving 3 bases not matched to a gene. CDR3 sequence: CASSSGQSQETQYF. The CDR3 DNA is TGCGCCAGCAGCTCGGGACAGAGCCAAGAGACCCAGTACTTC. The full variable domain, rest sourced from reference TRBV5-1 and TRBJ2-5, is KAGVTQTPRYLIKTRGQQVTLSCSPISGHRSVSWYQQTPGQGLQFLFEYFSETQRNKGNFPGRFSGRQFSNSRSEMNVSTLELGDSALYLCASSSGQSQETQYFGPGTRLLVL.

A single count supports this clone. This chain links TRBV5-4 with TRBJ2-1; 7 nucleotides agree with TRBD2. The germline V gene encodes CDR1 SGHNT and CDR2 YYREEE (reference sequence). With 4 bases clipped from V and 5 bases from J, the junction kept 12 bases outside the gene matches. The CDR3 extends over 16 amino acids. The CDR3 DNA is TGTGCCAGCAGCGACTCGGGAGGTAGCGCCCACAATGAGCAGTTCTTC. Protein sequence: CASSDSGGSAHNEQFF.

This rearrangement joins TRBV27 to TRBJ1-5, with 7 bases matching TRBD1. Trimming at V came to 6 bases and at J to 0 bases, leaving 8 bases not matched to a gene. From germline, CDR1 is MNHEY and CDR2 SMNVEV (reference sequence). The CDR3 contains 16 residues. The CDR3 DNA follows: TGTGCCAGCAGGGGGGGACAGACCCTTAGCAATCAGCCCCAGCATTTT. Amino acid sequence: CASRGGQTLSNQPQHF.

The chain uses TRBV7-2 and TRBJ2-3; TRBD1 matches at 7 bases. J lost 2 bases, V lost 4 bases, and 6 bases had no gene match. Germline V gene sequence: CDR1 SGHTA, CDR2 FQGNSA. CDR3 length: 15 residues. The CDR3 bases are TGTGCCAGCAGCTCAACGACAGGGACCACAGATACGCAGTATTTT. Protein sequence: CASSSTTGTTDTQYF.